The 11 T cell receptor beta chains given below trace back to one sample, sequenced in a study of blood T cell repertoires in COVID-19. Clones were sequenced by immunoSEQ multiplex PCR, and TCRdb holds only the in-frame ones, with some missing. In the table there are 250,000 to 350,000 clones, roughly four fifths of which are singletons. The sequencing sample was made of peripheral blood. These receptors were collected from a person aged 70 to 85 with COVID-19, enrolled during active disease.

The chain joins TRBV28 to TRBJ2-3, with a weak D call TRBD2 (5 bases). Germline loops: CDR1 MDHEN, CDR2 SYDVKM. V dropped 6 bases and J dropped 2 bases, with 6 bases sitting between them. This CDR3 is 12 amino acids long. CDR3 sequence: CASSRDTDTQYF. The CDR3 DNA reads TGTGCCAGCAGCCGGGACACAGATACGCAGTATTTT.

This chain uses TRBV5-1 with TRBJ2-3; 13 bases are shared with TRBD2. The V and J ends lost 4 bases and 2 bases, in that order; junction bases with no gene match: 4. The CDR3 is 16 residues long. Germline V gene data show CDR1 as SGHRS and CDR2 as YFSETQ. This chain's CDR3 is CASSGGLAGVTDTQYF. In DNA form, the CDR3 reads TGCGCCAGCAGCGGCGGACTAGCGGGGGTCACAGATACGCAGTATTTT.

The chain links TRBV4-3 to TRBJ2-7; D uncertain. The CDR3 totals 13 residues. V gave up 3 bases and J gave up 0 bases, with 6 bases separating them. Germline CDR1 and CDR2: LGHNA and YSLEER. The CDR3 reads CASSHLPSYEQYF. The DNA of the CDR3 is TGCGCCAGCAGCCACCTACCCTCCTACGAGCAGTACTTC.

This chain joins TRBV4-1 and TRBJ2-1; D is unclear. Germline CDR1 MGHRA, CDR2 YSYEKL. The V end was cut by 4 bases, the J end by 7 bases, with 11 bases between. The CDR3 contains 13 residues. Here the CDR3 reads CASSPQSRNEQFF. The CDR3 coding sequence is TGCGCCAGCAGCCCCCAAAGCCGGAATGAGCAGTTCTTC.

The CDR3 sequence is CATSSPRDGNQPQHF. In DNA, the CDR3 is TGTGCCACCAGCAGCCCGAGGGATGGCAATCAGCCCCAGCATTTT. V gene TRBV15 combines with J gene TRBJ1-5; no clear D. The CDR3 spans 15 residues. From germline, CDR1 is LNHNV and CDR2 YYDKDF (reference sequence). Deletions cut 3 bases from V and 2 bases from J, with 11 bases between.

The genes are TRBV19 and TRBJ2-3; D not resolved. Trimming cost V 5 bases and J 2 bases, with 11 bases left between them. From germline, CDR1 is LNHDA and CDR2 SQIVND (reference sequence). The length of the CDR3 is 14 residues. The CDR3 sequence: CASSLTGHTDTQYF. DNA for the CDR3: TGTGCCAGTAGTCTCACGGGTCACACAGATACGCAGTATTTT.

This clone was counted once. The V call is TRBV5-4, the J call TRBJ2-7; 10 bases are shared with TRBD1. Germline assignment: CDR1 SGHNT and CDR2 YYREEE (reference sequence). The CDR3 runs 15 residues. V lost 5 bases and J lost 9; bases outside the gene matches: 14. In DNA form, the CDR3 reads TGTGCCAGCAGGGACCGGGACAGGGGTTCGGGGACGCAGTACTTC. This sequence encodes CASRDRDRGSGTQYF.

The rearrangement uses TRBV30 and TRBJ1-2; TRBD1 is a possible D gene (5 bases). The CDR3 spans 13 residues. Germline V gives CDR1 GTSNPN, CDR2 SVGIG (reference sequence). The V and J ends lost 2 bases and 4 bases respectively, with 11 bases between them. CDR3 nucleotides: TGTGCCTGGAGTAGGGAGGGACGCTATGGCTACACCTTC. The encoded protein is CAWSREGRYGYTF.

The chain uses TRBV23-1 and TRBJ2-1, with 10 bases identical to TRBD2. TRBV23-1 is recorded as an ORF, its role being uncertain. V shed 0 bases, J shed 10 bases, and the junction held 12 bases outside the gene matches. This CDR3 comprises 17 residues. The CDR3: CASSQSEAAGGRSEQFF. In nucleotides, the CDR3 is TGCGCCAGCAGTCAATCGGAGGCAGCGGGAGGGCGAAGCGAGCAGTTCTTC.

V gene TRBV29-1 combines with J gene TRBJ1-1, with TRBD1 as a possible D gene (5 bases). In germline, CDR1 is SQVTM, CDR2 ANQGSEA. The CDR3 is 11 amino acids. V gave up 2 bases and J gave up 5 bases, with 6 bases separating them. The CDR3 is CSVESGTEAFF. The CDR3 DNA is TGCAGCGTTGAATCAGGGACTGAAGCTTTCTTT.

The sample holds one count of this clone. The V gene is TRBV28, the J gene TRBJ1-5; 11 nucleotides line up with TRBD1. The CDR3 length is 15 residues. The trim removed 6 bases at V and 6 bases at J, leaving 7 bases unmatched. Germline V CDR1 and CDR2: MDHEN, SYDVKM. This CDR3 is CASSSPGQGGQPQHF. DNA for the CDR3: TGTGCCAGCAGCTCGCCGGGACAGGGGGGTCAGCCCCAGCATTTT.